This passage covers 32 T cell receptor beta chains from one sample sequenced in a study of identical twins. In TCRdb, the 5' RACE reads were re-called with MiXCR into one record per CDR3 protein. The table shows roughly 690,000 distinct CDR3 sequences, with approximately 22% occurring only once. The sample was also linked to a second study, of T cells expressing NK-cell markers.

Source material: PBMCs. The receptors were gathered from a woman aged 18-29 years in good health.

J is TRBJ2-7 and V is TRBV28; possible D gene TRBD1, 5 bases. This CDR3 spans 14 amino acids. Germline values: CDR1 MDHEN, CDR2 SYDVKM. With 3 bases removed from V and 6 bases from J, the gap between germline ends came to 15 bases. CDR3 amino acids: CASSLVKGSSEQYF. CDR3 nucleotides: TGTGCCAGCAGTTTGGTCAAGGGGTCTAGCGAGCAGTACTTC.

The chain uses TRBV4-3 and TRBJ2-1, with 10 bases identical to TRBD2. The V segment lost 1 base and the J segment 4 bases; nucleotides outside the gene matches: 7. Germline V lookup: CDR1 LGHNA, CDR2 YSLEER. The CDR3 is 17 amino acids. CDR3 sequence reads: CASSQVSILAGYNEQFF. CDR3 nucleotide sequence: TGCGCCAGCAGCCAAGTGTCAATACTAGCGGGGTACAATGAGCAGTTCTTC.

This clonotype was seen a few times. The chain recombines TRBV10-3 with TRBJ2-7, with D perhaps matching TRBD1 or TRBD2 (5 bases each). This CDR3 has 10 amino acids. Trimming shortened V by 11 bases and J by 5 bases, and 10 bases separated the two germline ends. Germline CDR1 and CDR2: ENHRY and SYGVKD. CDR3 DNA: TGTGCCGCCGGGACCCACGAGCAGTACTTC. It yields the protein CAAGTHEQYF.

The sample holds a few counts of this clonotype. The CDR3 DNA is TGTGCCAGCAGCGTAGGAAGGTCCGGACAGGGAGGAAAACTGTTTTTT. It yields the protein CASSVGRSGQGGKLFF. The chain has TRBV9 and TRBJ1-4; 8 bases line up with TRBD1. Germline V CDR1 and CDR2: SGDLS, YYNGEE. This CDR3 is 16 amino acids long. The V gene end was trimmed by 0 bases and the J gene end by 10 bases; junction bases not matched to a gene: 11.

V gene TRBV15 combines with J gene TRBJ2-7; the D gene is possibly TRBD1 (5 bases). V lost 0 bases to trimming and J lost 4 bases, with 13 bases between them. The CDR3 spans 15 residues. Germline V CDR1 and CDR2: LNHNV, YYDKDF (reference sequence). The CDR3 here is CATSRDRQGLYEQYF. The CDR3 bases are TGTGCCACCAGCAGAGATCGTCAGGGCTTATACGAGCAGTACTTC. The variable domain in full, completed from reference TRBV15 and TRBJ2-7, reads DAMVIQNPRYQVTQFGKPVTLSCSQTLNHNVMYWYQQKSSQAPKLLFHYYDKDFNNEADTPDNFQSRRPNTSFCFLDIRSPGLGDTAMYLCATSRDRQGLYEQYFGPGTRLTVT.

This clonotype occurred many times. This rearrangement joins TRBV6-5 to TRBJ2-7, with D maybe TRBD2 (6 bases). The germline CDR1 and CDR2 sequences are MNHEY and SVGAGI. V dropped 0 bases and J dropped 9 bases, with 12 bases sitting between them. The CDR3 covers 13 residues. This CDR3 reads CASSYSFLAMQYF. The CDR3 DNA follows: TGTGCCAGCAGTTACTCCTTTCTAGCGATGCAGTACTTC.

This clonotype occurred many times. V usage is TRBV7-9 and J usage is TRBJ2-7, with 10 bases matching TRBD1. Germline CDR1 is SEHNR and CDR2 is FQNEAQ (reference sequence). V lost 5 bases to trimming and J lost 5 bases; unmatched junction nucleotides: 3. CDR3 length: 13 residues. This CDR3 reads CASSRDRGNEQYF. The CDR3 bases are TGTGCCAGCAGCCGGGACAGGGGCAACGAGCAGTACTTC.

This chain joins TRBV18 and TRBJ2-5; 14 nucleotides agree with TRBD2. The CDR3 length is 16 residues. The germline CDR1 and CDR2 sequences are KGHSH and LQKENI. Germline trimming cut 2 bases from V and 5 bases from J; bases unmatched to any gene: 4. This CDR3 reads CASSPGTSGSWETQYF. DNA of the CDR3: TGTGCCAGCTCACCAGGGACTAGCGGGAGCTGGGAGACCCAGTACTTC.

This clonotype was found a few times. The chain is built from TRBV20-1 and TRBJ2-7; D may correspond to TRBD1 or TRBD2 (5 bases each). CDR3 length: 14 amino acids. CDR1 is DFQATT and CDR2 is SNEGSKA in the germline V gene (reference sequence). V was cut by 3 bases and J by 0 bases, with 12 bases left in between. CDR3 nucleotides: TGCAGTGCTAGTTGGGACGGATACTCCTACGAGCAGTACTTC. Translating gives CSASWDGYSYEQYF.

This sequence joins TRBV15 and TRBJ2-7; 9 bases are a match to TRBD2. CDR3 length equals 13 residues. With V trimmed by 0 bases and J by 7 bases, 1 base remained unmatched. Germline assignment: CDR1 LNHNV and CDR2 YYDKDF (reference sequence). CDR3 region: CATSREAGGEQYF. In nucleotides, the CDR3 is TGTGCCACCAGCAGAGAGGCGGGAGGGGAGCAGTACTTC.

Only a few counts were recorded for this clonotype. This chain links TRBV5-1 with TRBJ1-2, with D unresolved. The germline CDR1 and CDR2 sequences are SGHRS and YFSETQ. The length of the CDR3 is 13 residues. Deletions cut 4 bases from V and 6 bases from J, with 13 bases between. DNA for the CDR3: TGCGCCAGCAGCGTCGCGGGAATCGATGGCTACACCTTC. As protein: CASSVAGIDGYTF.

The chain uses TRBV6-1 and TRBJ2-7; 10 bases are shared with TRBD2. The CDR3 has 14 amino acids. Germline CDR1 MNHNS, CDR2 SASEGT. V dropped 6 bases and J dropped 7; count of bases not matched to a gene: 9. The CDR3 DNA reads TGTGCCAGCAGGGTAGCGGGGGGACCCACAGAGCAGTACTTC. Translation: CASRVAGGPTEQYF.

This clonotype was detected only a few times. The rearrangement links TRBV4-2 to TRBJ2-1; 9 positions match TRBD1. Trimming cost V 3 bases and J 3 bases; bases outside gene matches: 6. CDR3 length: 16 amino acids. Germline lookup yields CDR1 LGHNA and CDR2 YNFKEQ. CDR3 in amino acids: CASSHDRDRVYNEQFF. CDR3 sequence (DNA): TGTGCCAGCAGCCATGACCGGGACAGGGTCTACAATGAGCAGTTCTTC.

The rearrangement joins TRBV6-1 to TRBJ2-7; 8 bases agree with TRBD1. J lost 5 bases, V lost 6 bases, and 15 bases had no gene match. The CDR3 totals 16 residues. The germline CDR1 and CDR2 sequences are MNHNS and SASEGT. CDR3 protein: CASSIVGQGTADEQYF. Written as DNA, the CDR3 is TGTGCCAGCAGCATCGTTGGACAGGGAACGGCGGACGAGCAGTACTTC.

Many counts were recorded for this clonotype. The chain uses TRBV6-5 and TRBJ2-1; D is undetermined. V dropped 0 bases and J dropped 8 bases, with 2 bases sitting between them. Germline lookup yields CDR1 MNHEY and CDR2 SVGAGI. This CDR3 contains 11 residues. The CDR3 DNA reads TGTGCCAGCAGTTACTCCCATGAGCAGTTCTTC. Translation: CASSYSHEQFF.

CDR3 nucleotide sequence: TGTGCCAGCAGTGGGACCAGCGGGAGCTCCTACAATGAGCAGTTCTTC. Its protein product is CASSGTSGSSYNEQFF. V and J are TRBV2 and TRBJ2-1; 8 bases map to TRBD2. This CDR3 is built from 16 residues. V lost 4 bases to trimming and J lost 0 bases; unmatched junction nucleotides: 5. In germline, CDR1 is SNHLY, CDR2 FYNNEI.

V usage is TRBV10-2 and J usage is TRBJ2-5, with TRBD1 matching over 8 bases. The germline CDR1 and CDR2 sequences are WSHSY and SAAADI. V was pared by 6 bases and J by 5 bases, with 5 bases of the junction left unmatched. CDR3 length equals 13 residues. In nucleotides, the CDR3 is TGCGCCAGCAGGGCCAGGGGGCAGGAGACCCAGTACTTC. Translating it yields CASRARGQETQYF.

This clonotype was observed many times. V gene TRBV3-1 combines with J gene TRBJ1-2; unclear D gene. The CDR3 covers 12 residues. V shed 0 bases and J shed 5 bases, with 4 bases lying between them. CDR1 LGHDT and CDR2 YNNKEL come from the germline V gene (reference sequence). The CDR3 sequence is CASSQEGYGYTF. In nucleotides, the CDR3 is TGTGCCAGCAGCCAAGAGGGATATGGCTACACCTTC.

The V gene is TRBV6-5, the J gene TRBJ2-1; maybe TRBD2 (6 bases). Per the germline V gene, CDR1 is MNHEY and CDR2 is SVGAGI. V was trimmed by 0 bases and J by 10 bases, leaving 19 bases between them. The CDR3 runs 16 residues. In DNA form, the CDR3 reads TGTGCCAGCAGTTACTCCAACCGGGACTCGACTGAGGAGCAGTTCTTC. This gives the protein CASSYSNRDSTEEQFF.

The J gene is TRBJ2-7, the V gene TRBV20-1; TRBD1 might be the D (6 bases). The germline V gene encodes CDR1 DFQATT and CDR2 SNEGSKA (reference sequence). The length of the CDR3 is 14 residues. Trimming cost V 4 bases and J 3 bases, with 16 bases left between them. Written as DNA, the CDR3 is TGCAGTGCTACATTTCAGGGGCGGAACTACGAGCAGTACTTC. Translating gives CSATFQGRNYEQYF.

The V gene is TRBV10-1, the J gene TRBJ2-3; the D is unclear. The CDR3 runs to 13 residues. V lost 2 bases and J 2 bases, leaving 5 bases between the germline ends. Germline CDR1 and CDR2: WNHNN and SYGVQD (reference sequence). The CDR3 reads CASSERITDTQYF. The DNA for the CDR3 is TGCGCCAGCAGTGAGCGAATCACAGATACGCAGTATTTT.

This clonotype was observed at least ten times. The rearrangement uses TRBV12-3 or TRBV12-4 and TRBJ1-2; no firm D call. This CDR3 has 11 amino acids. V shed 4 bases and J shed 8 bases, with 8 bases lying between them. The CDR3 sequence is CASSWPAGYTF. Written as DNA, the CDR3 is TGTGCCAGCAGTTGGCCGGCGGGCTACACCTTC.

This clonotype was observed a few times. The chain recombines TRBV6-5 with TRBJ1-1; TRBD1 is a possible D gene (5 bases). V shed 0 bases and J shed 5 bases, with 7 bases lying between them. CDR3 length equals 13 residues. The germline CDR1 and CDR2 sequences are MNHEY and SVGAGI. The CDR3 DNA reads TGTGCCAGCAGTTACTCCCAGGGTACTGAAGCTTTCTTT. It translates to CASSYSQGTEAFF.

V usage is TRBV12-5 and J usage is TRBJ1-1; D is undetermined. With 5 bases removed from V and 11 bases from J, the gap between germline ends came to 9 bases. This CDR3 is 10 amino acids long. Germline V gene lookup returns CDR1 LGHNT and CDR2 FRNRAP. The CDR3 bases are TGTGCTAGTGGTCGGGAGGAGGCTTTCTTT. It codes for CASGREEAFF. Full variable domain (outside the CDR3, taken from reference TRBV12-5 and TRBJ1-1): DARVTQTPRHKVTEMGQEVTMRCQPILGHNTVFWYRQTMMQGLELLAYFRNRAPLDDSGMPKDRFSAEMPDATLATLKIQPSEPRDSAVYFCASGREEAFFGQGTRLTVV.

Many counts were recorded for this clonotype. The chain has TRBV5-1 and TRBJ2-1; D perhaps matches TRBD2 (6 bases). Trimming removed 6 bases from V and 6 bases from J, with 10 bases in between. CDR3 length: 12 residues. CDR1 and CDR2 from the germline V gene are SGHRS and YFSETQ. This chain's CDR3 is CASKWRGNEQFF. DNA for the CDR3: TGCGCCAGCAAGTGGCGGGGCAATGAGCAGTTCTTC.

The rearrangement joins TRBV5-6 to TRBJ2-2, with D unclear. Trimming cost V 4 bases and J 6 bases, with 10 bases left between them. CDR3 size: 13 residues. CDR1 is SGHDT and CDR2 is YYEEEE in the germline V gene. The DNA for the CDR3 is TGTGCCAGCAGCCGACGTGAGGCCGGGGAGCTGTTTTTT. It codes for CASSRREAGELFF.

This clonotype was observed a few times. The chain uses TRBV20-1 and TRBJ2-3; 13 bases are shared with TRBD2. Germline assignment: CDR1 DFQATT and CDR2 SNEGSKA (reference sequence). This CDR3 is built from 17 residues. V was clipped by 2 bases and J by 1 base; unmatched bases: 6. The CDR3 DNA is TGCAGTGCTAGAACTAGCGGGAGGGCCGGAGGCACAGATACGCAGTATTTT. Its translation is CSARTSGRAGGTDTQYF.

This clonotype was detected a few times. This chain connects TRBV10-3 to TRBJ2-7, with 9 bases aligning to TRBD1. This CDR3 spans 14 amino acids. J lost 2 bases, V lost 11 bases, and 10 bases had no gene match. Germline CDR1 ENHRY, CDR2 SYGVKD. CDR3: CAVSPGQGPYEQYF. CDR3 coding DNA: TGTGCCGTCTCCCCGGGACAGGGCCCCTACGAGCAGTACTTC.

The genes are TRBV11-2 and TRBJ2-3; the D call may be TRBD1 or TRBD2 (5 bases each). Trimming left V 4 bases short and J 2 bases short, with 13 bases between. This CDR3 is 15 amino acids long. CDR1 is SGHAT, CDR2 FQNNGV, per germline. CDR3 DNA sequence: TGTGCCAGCAGCTCCCGGGACGGTTACACAGATACGCAGTATTTT. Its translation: CASSSRDGYTDTQYF.

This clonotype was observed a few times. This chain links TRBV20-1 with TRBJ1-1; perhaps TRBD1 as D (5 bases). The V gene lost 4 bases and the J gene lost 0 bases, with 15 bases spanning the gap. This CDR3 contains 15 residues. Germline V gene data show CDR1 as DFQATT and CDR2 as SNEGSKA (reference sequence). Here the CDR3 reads CSATNPRVLNTEAFF. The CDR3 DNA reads TGCAGTGCTACCAACCCCAGGGTCTTGAACACTGAAGCTTTCTTT.

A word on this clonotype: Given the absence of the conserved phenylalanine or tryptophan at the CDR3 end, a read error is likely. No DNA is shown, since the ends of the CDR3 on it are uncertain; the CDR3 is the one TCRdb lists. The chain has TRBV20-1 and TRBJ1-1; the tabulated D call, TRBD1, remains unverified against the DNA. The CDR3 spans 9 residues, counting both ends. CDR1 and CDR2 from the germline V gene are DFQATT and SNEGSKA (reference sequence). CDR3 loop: CSASDPARV.

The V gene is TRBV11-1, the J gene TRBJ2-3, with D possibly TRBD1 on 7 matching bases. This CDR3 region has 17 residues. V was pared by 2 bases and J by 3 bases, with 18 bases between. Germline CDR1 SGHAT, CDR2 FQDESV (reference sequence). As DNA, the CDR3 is TGTGCCAGCAGCTTACCCCTCGGAGGGGGCGCGACAGATACGCAGTATTTT. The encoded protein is CASSLPLGGGATDTQYF.